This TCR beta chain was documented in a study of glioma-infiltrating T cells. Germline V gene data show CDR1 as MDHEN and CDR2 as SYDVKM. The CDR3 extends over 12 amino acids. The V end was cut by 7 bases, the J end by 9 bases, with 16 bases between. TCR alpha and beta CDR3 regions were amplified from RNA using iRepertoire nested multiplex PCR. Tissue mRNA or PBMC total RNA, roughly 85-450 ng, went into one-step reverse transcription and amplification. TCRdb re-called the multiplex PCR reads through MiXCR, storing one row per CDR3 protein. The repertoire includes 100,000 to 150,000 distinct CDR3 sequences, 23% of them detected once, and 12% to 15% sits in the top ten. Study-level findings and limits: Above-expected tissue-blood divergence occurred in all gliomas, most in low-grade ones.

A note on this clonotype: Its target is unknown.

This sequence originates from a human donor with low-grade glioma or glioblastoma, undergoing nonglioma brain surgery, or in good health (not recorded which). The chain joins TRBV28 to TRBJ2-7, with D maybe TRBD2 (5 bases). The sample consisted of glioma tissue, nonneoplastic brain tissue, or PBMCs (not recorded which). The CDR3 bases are TGTGCCAGCACTTTGAGCGGTCCCGTGCAGTACTTC. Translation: CASTLSGPVQYF.